Sequencing of this T cell receptor (beta chain) was carried out in a study of circulating tumor DNA in untreated peripheral T-cell lymphoma. The method was immunoSEQ multiplex PCR; TCRdb's version includes in-frame clones alone and lacks a portion of them. In the table there are 6,600 or so clones, 62% of which are singletons. Per the germline V gene, CDR1 is SGHDN and CDR2 is FVKESK. The CDR3 consists of 15 residues. Trimming took 3 bases from V and 4 from J, leaving 10 bases between them. The TCR comes from a human donor with peripheral T-cell lymphoma. Sequencing was done on a sample of tumor tissue. The gene calls are TRBV14 and TRBJ1-6; D unresolved. CDR3 in DNA: TGTGCCAGCAGCCATCATCCGACGTATAATTCACCCCTCCACTTT. Protein: CASSHHPTYNSPLHF. The full variable domain, its missing parts supplied by reference TRBV14 and TRBJ1-6, is EAGVTQFPSHSVIEKGQTVTLRCDPISGHDNLYWYRRVMGKEIKFLLHFVKESKQDESGMPNNRFLAERTGGTYSTLKVQPAELEDSGVYFCASSHHPTYNSPLHFGNGTRLTVT.